This entry features one T cell receptor beta chain sequence. Its antigen is unknown. iRepertoire HTBI primers and Arm-PCR of CDR3 regions built TCR beta libraries. TCRdb called the multiplex PCR reads again in MiXCR, with one record for every CDR3 protein. The sample carries 390,000 or so distinct CDR3 sequences, approximately 23% recorded once. Deletions cut 7 bases from V and 5 bases from J, with 14 bases between. Germline CDR1 MDHEN, CDR2 SYDVKM. The CDR3 length is 14 residues. This sample was taken from a study of regulatory T cells in long-lasting Graves disease. Findings and limits, study-wide: The study found TRBV28, TRBJ1-2 and TRBJ2-5 favored in persistent disease. It is possible that accuracy was reduced by the small size of the sample.

The time point denotes: persistent/refractory GD, antithyroid drugs over 5 years with positive TRAb. Extracted PBMC RNA gave rise to the TCR library. Specimen: peripheral blood mononuclear cells (PBMCs), collected when the disease was refractory, from a patient treated with antithyroid drugs. V usage is TRBV28 and J usage is TRBJ1-4, with TRBD1 as a possible D gene (6 bases). This sequence was found in a middle-aged woman with Graves disease. CDR3 bases: TGTGCCAGCACCGAGGGGGGATTGAATGAAAAACTGTTTTTT. It specifies CASTEGGLNEKLFF.